This TCR beta chain was sequenced during a study of blood T cell repertoires in COVID-19. The repertoire was sequenced with immunoSEQ multiplex PCR; TCRdb's copy has only in-frame clones and lacks some. The repertoire holds around 68,000 clones, roughly 77% seen once, with over 8.5% in the top ten. The germline V gene encodes CDR1 SGHDT and CDR2 YYEEEE. The CDR3 extends over 19 amino acids. J lost 1 base, V lost 0 bases, and 11 bases had no gene match. The TCR originated in a human donor in a cohort sampled during active COVID-19. Sequencing was performed on peripheral blood. This chain connects TRBV5-6 to TRBJ2-5, with 11 bases matching TRBD2. The CDR3 nucleotides read TGTGCCAGCAGCTTGGTATTTCTAGCGGGAGGACAGATCCAAGAGACCCAGTACTTC. The encoded protein is CASSLVFLAGGQIQETQYF.